A selection of T cell receptor beta chains follows, all from one sample in a study of neurological immune-mediated disorders. TCRdb processed the 5' RACE reads anew with MiXCR; each CDR3 protein has one entry. The sample gives 40,000 or so distinct CDR3 sequences, 2% to 3% of which show up once; 12% is in the top ten. Sequencing was performed on PBMCs. These receptors originate from a young man with multiple sclerosis. The CDR3 runs from the conserved cysteine through the conserved F or W. Where a row states a size, it is once, few, many or the class of an expanded clone; other rows omit it.

size: many
V: TRBV6-6
CDR3: CASYDRGGETQYF

size: many
V: TRBV28
CDR3: CASTSGTGGPHF

size: many
V: TRBV24-1
CDR3: CATSDSGPSRAELFF

size: many
V: TRBV6-5
CDR3: CASSPPAENNEQFF

size: many
V: TRBV5-5
CDR3: CASSLQGADEKLFF

size: many
V: TRBV4-1
CDR3: CASSQAGGSAQHF

size: many
V: TRBV4-1
CDR3: CASSQDTSGAYNEQFF

size: NA
V: TRBV7-2
CDR3: CASSLRRQRESPDVQYF

size: many
V: TRBV5-6
CDR3: CASSLDRGAGGNTIYF

size: few
V: TRBV5-1
CDR3: CDSSIQQGATFF

size: many
V: TRBV10-2
CDR3: CARIEQRTYEQYF

size: NA
V: TRBV5-1
CDR3: CASSLRAGDMQYF

size: many
V: TRBV6-5
CDR3: CASSVTSPGGSYNEQFF

size: many
V: TRBV6-5
CDR3: CASSYSRRDEISTDTQYF

size: many
V: TRBV7-2
CDR3: CASSLAASSGANVLTF

size: many
V: TRBV6-5
CDR3: CASQRGGADTQYF

size: many
V: TRBV20-1
CDR3: CSASPLDRGDTGELFF

size: many
V: TRBV7-9
CDR3: CGTGGADGYTF

size: many
V: TRBV7-7
CDR3: CASSLDLTAVQETQYF

size: many
V: TRBV3-1
CDR3: CASSQLTGGDTEAFF

size: many
V: TRBV12-3/TRBV12-4
CDR3: CASSRPGMNTEAFF

size: many
V: TRBV7-2
CDR3: CASSLAFSSSYNEQFF

size: many
V: TRBV5-1
CDR3: CASTILAGGGEQFF

size: many
V: TRBV15
CDR3: CATSRVLVRGNYGYTF

size: many
V: TRBV20-1
CDR3: CSARVPGEYEQYF

size: many
V: TRBV6-6
CDR3: CASSYSGAGANVLTF